The sample holds a few counts of the clone carrying this TCR beta chain. Researchers took RNA transcripts and amplified TCR beta CDR3 regions from them. HTBI-primed first-round RT-PCR preceded second-round multiplex PCR. TCRdb re-derived calls from the multiplex PCR reads in MiXCR, one entry per CDR3 protein. Found here are hundreds of thousands of distinct CDR3 sequences, roughly 20% of them singletons; the top ten hold approximately 7%. The entry originates in a study of Graves' ophthalmopathy and Graves' hyperthyroidism. The receptor's source is a young woman with stable Graves' hyperthyroidism. Some clones in this sample may be carry-over from other donors' samples. Material for sequencing was peripheral blood.

Written as DNA, the CDR3 is TGCAGTGCTAGATCAACGGGGGGGACCGGGGAGCTGTTTTTT. This sequence encodes CSARSTGGTGELFF. The chain joins TRBV20-1 to TRBJ2-2; 8 bases align to TRBD2. CDR1 is DFQATT, CDR2 SNEGSKA, per germline (reference sequence). The CDR3 runs to 14 residues. The V gene end was trimmed by 2 bases and the J gene end by 5 bases; junction bases not matched to a gene: 4.